Below, one T cell receptor (beta chain) is given with its context. The germline V and J ends were trimmed by 1 base and 0 bases, with 7 bases remaining between them. The CDR3 length is 15 residues. This sample was taken from a study of blood T cell repertoires in COVID-19. On the study more broadly: COVID-19 samples, acute and convalescent, were from the United States, Italy and Spain.

This table comes from immunoSEQ multiplex PCR, and its TCRdb copy is limited to in-frame clones, with some not included. Of 210,000 or so clones in the sample, about nine tenths were seen once. V is TRBV23-1 and J is TRBJ2-1, with a weak D call TRBD2 (6 bases). TRBV23-1 carries the ORF label, with uncertain function. The origin of this receptor is a woman aged 55-69 years with acute or convalescent COVID-19. Sequencing used peripheral blood. The CDR3 protein is CASSQYGGSYNEQFF. CDR3 DNA sequence: TGCGCCAGCAGTCAATACGGGGGCTCCTACAATGAGCAGTTCTTC.